The 27 T cell receptor beta chains below were found in one sample sequenced in a study of Graves' ophthalmopathy and Graves' hyperthyroidism. The authors amplified TCR beta CDR3 regions, and they did so from RNA transcripts for repertoire sequencing. The authors performed first-round RT-PCR with HTBI primers and then a second-round multiplex PCR. TCRdb fed the multiplex PCR reads into MiXCR, producing one record per CDR3 protein. The sample consists of 650,000 to 800,000 distinct CDR3 sequences, about 40% of them appearing once. Source material: peripheral blood. The receptors shown here come from an adult man with Graves' ophthalmopathy.

This clonotype appeared a few times. The CDR3, as DNA: TGTGCCAGCAGCTTAGACGGTTTTAGGGCCTACGAGCAGTACTTC. The encoded protein is CASSLDGFRAYEQYF. The chain couples TRBV7-2 to TRBJ2-7; D is uncertain. CDR3 length: 15 amino acids. Trimming took 1 base from V and 2 from J, leaving 12 bases between them. The germline gives CDR1 SGHTA, CDR2 FQGNSA.

With regard to this clonotype: Since no conserved phenylalanine or tryptophan closes the CDR3, a read error is the likely cause. The gene calls are TRBV7-3 and TRBJ2-7, with a tentative D call TRBD2 (6 bases). This CDR3 is built from 13 residues. CDR1 and CDR2 (germline): SGHTA, FQGTGA. V was pared by 5 bases and J by 0 bases, with 8 bases between. Written as DNA, the CDR3 is TGTGCCAGCAGCGGGGGGAGCTCCTACGAGCAGTACCTC. It translates to CASSGGSSYEQYL.

This clonotype was counted ten times or more. The chain employs TRBV12-3 or TRBV12-4 and TRBJ1-5; unclear D gene. This CDR3 is built from 13 residues. V was clipped by 6 bases and J by 5 bases, with 11 bases between them. CDR3 loop: CASSLGIYQPQHF. The CDR3 DNA reads TGTGCCAGCAGCCTTGGAATATATCAGCCCCAGCATTTT.

The rearrangement uses TRBV4-2 and TRBJ2-2, with TRBD2 matching 12 bases. Germline-derived CDR1 and CDR2 are LGHNA and YNFKEQ. The CDR3 covers 17 residues. The junction had 5 bases not matched to a gene; V was cut back by 0 bases and J by 6 bases. The CDR3 loop reads CASSQDGSSGRAGELFF. CDR3 in DNA: TGTGCCAGCAGCCAAGATGGCTCTAGCGGGAGGGCCGGGGAGCTGTTTTTT.

The chain joins TRBV15 to TRBJ2-7; D gene ambiguous. Germline V gene lookup returns CDR1 LNHNV and CDR2 YYDKDF (reference sequence). Between the trimmed V and J ends, which lost 0 bases and 4 bases, there was a span of 7 bases. This CDR3 region has 13 residues. The CDR3, as DNA: TGTGCCACCAGCAGAGACGTGGCGTACGAGCAGTACTTC. Encoded protein: CATSRDVAYEQYF.

The chain carries TRBV25-1 and TRBJ2-5; D might be TRBD1 (5 bases). The CDR3 length is 16 residues. V was shortened by 6 bases and J by 1 base, with 18 bases between the two germline ends. In germline, CDR1 is MGHDK, CDR2 SYGVNS. The CDR3 DNA is TGTGCCAGCAGCTTAGCCACTGCAGGGTCCCAAGAGACCCAGTACTTC. This encodes CASSLATAGSQETQYF.

In its sample, this clonotype was seen a few times. This chain joins TRBV20-1 and TRBJ2-5, with 8 bases aligning to TRBD2. The CDR3 runs to 14 residues. J gave up 4 bases and V 1 base, and 5 bases lay outside the gene matches. Germline V gives CDR1 DFQATT, CDR2 SNEGSKA (reference sequence). The CDR3 DNA reads as TGCAGTGCTAGAGCGGGGGGGCCGGTAGAGACCCAGTACTTC. Translation: CSARAGGPVETQYF.

This clonotype appeared many times. In DNA form, the CDR3 reads TGTGCCAGCAGCAACGGCAGGGCTGGAGAGACCCAGTACTTC. Residues: CASSNGRAGETQYF. This rearrangement joins TRBV13 to TRBJ2-5; perhaps TRBD1 as D (5 bases). Trimming took off 5 bases at V and 4 bases at J, with 14 bases between the two ends. CDR3 length: 14 residues. Germline V CDR1 and CDR2: PRHDT, FYEKMQ (reference sequence).

This sequence joins TRBV7-2 and TRBJ1-5; D perhaps matches TRBD1 (5 bases). CDR1 and CDR2 (germline): SGHTA, FQGNSA. CDR3 size: 14 residues. V was shortened by 5 bases and J by 4 bases, with 12 bases between the two germline ends. DNA for the CDR3: TGTGCCAGCAGCCCCTGGGGGAGGAATCAGCCCCAGCATTTT. Protein sequence: CASSPWGRNQPQHF.

This clonotype showed up just a few times. The chain recombines TRBV12-3 or TRBV12-4 with TRBJ2-2, with TRBD1 identical over 9 bases. With 3 bases clipped from V and 7 bases from J, the junction kept 9 bases outside the gene matches. This CDR3 spans 16 amino acids. The CDR3 DNA sequence: TGTGCCAGCAGTTTTAGGAGGACAGGGGTTATCGGGGAGCTGTTTTTT. Residues: CASSFRRTGVIGELFF.

Ten or more counts support this clonotype. The rearrangement joins TRBV19 to TRBJ1-2; D gene unclear. V gave up 8 bases and J gave up 0 bases, with 7 bases separating them. The CDR3 sequence is 12 residues long. CDR1 LNHDA and CDR2 SQIVND come from the germline V gene (reference sequence). The CDR3 loop is CASRATNYGYTF. The CDR3 DNA is TGTGCCAGTCGGGCGACTAACTATGGCTACACCTTC.

This clonotype showed up many times. The chain employs TRBV7-2 and TRBJ2-2; unclear D gene. V lost 8 bases and J lost 5, with 12 bases in between. The CDR3 consists of 13 residues. Germline values: CDR1 SGHTA, CDR2 FQGNSA. The CDR3 DNA reads as TGTGCCAGCCGCTCTGACCGGACCGGGGAGCTGTTTTTT. It translates to CASRSDRTGELFF.

The CDR3 region has the DNA TGTGCCAGCAGGATAATGTGGGGGGGCGTATCTCAGCCCCAGCATTTT. Protein product: CASRIMWGGVSQPQHF. V is TRBV6-5 and J is TRBJ1-5; perhaps TRBD1 as D (6 bases). There are 16 residues in the CDR3. V lost 6 bases to trimming and J lost 6 bases, with 21 bases between them. CDR1 MNHEY and CDR2 SVGAGI come from the germline V gene.

This clonotype appeared many times. The gene calls are TRBV20-1 and TRBJ1-2; TRBD1 matches at 10 bases. This CDR3 is 15 amino acids long. CDR1 and CDR2 (germline): DFQATT, SNEGSKA (reference sequence). J lost 7 bases, V lost 0 bases, and 8 bases had no gene match. The CDR3, as DNA: TGCAGTGCTAGAGATCGGGGACAGGGGTCGGGTGGCTACACCTTC. Its protein product is CSARDRGQGSGGYTF.

This clonotype was detected once. This chain links TRBV10-2 with TRBJ2-7; D may be TRBD2 (5 bases). With 10 bases removed from V and 5 bases from J, the gap between germline ends came to 12 bases. The CDR3 has 11 amino acids. Germline V CDR1 and CDR2: WSHSY, SAAADI. CDR3 residues: CAIRDTHEQYF. CDR3 DNA sequence: TGCGCCATCCGGGATACCCACGAGCAGTACTTC.

Notes on this clonotype: The CDR3 end shows no conserved phenylalanine or tryptophan, and so a read error is likely. The J gene is TRBJ2-7, the V gene TRBV2; weak D call: TRBD2 (5 bases). The CDR3 loop spans 12 amino acids. Trimming pared 10 bases from V and 6 bases from J, leaving 16 bases between. Germline lookup yields CDR1 SNHLY and CDR2 FYNNEI. The CDR3 DNA sequence: TGTGCCAACAGAGACTATTTTTCCGAGCAGTACCTC. It codes for CANRDYFSEQYL.

This clonotype was found many times. The chain recombines TRBV6-5 with TRBJ1-5; D possibly corresponds to TRBD1 (6 bases). Germline V lookup: CDR1 MNHEY, CDR2 SVGAGI. The CDR3 has 13 residues. Trimming removed 7 bases at V and 7 bases at J, with 14 bases between. The CDR3 DNA reads as TGTGCCAGCACAGGGGTTTTGGGGCAGCCCCAGCATTTT. It is translated as CASTGVLGQPQHF.

This clonotype was recorded many times. This chain connects TRBV9 to TRBJ1-6; D call uncertain. From germline, CDR1 is SGDLS and CDR2 YYNGEE. The CDR3 spans 12 residues. V shed 5 bases and J shed 8 bases, with 8 bases lying between them. The CDR3, as DNA: TGTGCCAGCAGGGAGGGAGATTCACCCCTCCACTTT. This translates into CASREGDSPLHF. Complete variable domain (other parts from reference TRBV9 and TRBJ1-6): DSGVTQTPKHLITATGQRVTLRCSPRSGDLSVYWYQQSLDQGLQFLIQYYNGEERAKGNILERFSAQQFPDLHSELNLSSLELGDSALYFCASREGDSPLHFGNGTRLTVT.

The chain is built from TRBV7-9 and TRBJ2-5; no reliable D call. Trimming left V 1 base short and J 2 bases short, with 17 bases between. CDR1 is SEHNR and CDR2 is FQNEAQ in the germline V gene (reference sequence). This CDR3 has 17 amino acids. The chain's CDR3 is CASSLGPRVRYQETQYF. CDR3 bases: TGTGCCAGCAGCTTAGGACCCCGAGTAAGGTATCAAGAGACCCAGTACTTC.

The chain couples TRBV6-1 to TRBJ2-7; no firm D call. CDR1 is MNHNS and CDR2 is SASEGT in the germline V gene. Trimming took 2 bases from V and 7 from J, leaving 18 bases between them. This CDR3 has 15 amino acids. CDR3 in DNA: TGTGCCAGCAGTGAACCTTTCTACAAGGTAGGGGAGCAGTACTTC. It is translated as CASSEPFYKVGEQYF.

This clonotype was seen repeatedly, ten times or more. V gene TRBV29-1 combines with J gene TRBJ2-7, with D uncertain. Per the germline V gene, CDR1 is SQVTM and CDR2 is ANQGSEA. Trimming left V 3 bases short and J 5 bases short, with 8 bases between. The CDR3 has 11 amino acids. The CDR3 spells CSVELADEQYF. In nucleotides, the CDR3 is TGCAGCGTTGAGTTGGCTGACGAGCAGTACTTC.

The rearrangement links TRBV29-1 to TRBJ1-2; a possible D gene is TRBD1 (6 bases). The CDR3 is 14 amino acids. V lost 0 bases, J lost 0 bases, and 8 bases lay in between. In germline, CDR1 is SQVTM, CDR2 ANQGSEA. The CDR3 is CSVEDRTANYGYTF. Written as DNA, the CDR3 is TGCAGCGTTGAAGATCGGACAGCTAACTATGGCTACACCTTC.

Of note for this clonotype: It is unclear where the CDR3 begins or ends on the DNA, so no DNA is shown, and the CDR3 is as TCRdb lists it. The genes are TRBV29-1 and TRBJ1-4; no check of the table's D call, TRBD1, against the DNA was made. Germline V CDR1 and CDR2: SQVTM, ANQGSEA. The CDR3 has 14 residues if both end residues are counted. CDR3: CSVDRQGTGKNCFF.

This clonotype was observed a few times. The chain joins TRBV4-1 to TRBJ1-6; perhaps TRBD1 as D (6 bases). This CDR3 has 16 residues. The V end was cut by 1 base, the J end by 4 bases, with 11 bases between. CDR1 MGHRA and CDR2 YSYEKL come from the germline V gene. The DNA of the CDR3 is TGCGCCAGCAGCCAAGGGACAGAGTTATATAATTCACCCCTCCACTTT. Encoded protein: CASSQGTELYNSPLHF.

This clonotype came up once. J is TRBJ2-2 and V is TRBV19, with TRBD1 matching 8 bases. The CDR3 sequence is 16 residues long. V trimming: 6 bases; J trimming: 0 bases; junction bases outside the gene matches: 6. Germline CDR1 is LNHDA and CDR2 is SQIVND (reference sequence). CDR3 amino acids: CASRHLTGANTGELFF. The CDR3 DNA sequence: TGTGCCAGTAGGCACCTGACAGGGGCGAACACCGGGGAGCTGTTTTTT.

The table lists this clonotype with many counts. The gene calls are TRBV14 and TRBJ1-2, with a tentative D call TRBD1 (6 bases). This CDR3 is built from 13 residues. Between the trimmed V and J ends, which lost 4 bases and 3 bases, there was a span of 9 bases. Germline CDR1 is SGHDN and CDR2 is FVKESK. The DNA of the CDR3 is TGTGCCAGCAGCCTGACAGGCTACTATGGCTACACCTTC. This translates into CASSLTGYYGYTF.

The sample holds many counts of this clonotype. The chain joins TRBV20-1 to TRBJ1-2; 7 nucleotides agree with TRBD1. V was pared by 0 bases and J by 4 bases, with 8 bases of the junction left unmatched. Germline CDR1 DFQATT, CDR2 SNEGSKA (reference sequence). This CDR3 contains 15 residues. In DNA, the CDR3 is TGCAGTGCTAGAGATCTTAGACAGGGAAGCTATGGCTACACCTTC. It encodes CSARDLRQGSYGYTF.